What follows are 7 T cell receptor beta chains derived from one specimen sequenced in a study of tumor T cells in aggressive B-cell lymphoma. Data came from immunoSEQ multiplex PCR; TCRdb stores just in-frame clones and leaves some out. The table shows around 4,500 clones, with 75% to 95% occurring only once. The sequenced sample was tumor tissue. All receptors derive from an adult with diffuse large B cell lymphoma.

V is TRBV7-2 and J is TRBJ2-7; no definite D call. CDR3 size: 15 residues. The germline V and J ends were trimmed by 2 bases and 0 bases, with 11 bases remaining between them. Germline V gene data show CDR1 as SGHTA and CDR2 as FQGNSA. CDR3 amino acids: CASSLNGGDSYEQYF. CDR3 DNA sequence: TGTGCCAGCAGCTTAAATGGCGGAGACTCCTACGAGCAGTACTTC.

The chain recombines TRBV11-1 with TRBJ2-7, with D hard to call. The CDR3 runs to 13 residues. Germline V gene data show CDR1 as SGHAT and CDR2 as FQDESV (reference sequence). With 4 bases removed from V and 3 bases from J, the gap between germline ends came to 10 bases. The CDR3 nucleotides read TGTGCCAGCAGCTCAATGCGCGGCTACGAGCAGTACTTC. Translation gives CASSSMRGYEQYF.

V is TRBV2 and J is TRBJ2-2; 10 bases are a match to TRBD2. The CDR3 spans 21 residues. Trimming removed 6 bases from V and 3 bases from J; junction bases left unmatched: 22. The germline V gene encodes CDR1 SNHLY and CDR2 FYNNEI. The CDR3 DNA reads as TGTGCCAGCAGGGCAGGGTGGAGTAGCGGGAGGCCGAATACACACACCGGGGAGCTGTTTTTT. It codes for CASRAGWSSGRPNTHTGELFF.

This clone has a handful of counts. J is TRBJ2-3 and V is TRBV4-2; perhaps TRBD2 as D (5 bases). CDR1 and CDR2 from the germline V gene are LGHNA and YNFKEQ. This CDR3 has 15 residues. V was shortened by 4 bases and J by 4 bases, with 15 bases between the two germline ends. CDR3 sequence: CASSLEVGRSDTQYF. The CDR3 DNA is TGTGCCAGCAGCCTGGAGGTGGGCCGATCAGATACGCAGTATTTT.

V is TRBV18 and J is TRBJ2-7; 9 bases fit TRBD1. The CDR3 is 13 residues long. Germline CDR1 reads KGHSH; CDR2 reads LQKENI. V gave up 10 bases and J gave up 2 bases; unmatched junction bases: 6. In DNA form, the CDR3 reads TGTGCCACCAAGGGACAGGGTCCCTACGAGCAGTACTTC. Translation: CATKGQGPYEQYF.

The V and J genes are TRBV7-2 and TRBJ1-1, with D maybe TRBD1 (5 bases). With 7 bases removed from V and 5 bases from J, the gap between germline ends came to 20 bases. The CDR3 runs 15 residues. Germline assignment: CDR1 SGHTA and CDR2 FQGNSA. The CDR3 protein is CASNKGSGGRTEAFF. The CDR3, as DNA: TGTGCCAGCAACAAAGGCTCCGGGGGAAGGACTGAAGCTTTCTTT.

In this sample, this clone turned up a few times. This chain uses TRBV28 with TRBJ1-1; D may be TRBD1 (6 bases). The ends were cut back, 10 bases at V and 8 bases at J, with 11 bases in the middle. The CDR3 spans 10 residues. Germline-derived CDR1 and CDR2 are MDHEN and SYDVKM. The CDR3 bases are TGTGCCACAACAGGGTCGGAAGCTTTCTTT. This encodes CATTGSEAFF.